A selection of T cell receptor beta chains follows, all from one sample in a study of CD8 T cells in ankylosing spondylitis. MiXCR was run by TCRdb on the 5' RACE reads, yielding one entry per CDR3 protein. Of around 140,000 distinct CDR3 sequences in the sample, roughly 11% were seen once. The sample was blood, either unsorted or a sorted T cell fraction (not recorded which). The receptors originated from a female donor with ankylosing spondylitis or in good health (not recorded which). The CDR3 runs from the conserved cysteine through the conserved F or W. A D gene is named only where the DNA matches it firmly. The size entry is marked missing in some rows and otherwise reads once, few, many or a size class.

v_call	d_call	clone_size	j_call	cdr3_aa	cdr3_nt
TRBV3-1	-	-	TRBJ2-2	CASSPEPGAGELFF	TGTGCCAGCAGCCCCGAGCCAGGGGCCGGGGAGCTGTTTTTT
TRBV7-8	-	many	TRBJ2-5	CASSLLSKLETQYF	TGTGCCAGCAGCTTGCTCTCCAAGTTAGAGACCCAGTACTTC
TRBV3-1	TRBD2	many	TRBJ2-4	CASSHRGENIQYF	TGTGCCAGCAGCCATCGGGGGGAAAACATTCAGTACTTC
TRBV20-1	TRBD2	many	TRBJ2-3	CSARDLREGRTDTQYF	TGCAGTGCTAGAGATTTGCGGGAGGGCCGCACAGATACGCAGTATTTT
TRBV20-1	TRBD2	many	TRBJ2-5	CSVMPTSGLQETQYF	TGCAGTGTGATGCCGACTAGCGGGCTTCAAGAGACCCAGTACTTC
TRBV5-4	-	many	TRBJ2-4	CASSPGEFRAKNIQYF	TGTGCCAGCAGTCCCGGGGAGTTTCGAGCCAAAAACATTCAGTACTTC
TRBV7-6	-	many	TRBJ1-4	CASSQGNEKLFF	TGTGCCAGCAGCCAAGGGAATGAAAAACTGTTTTTT
TRBV11-3	TRBD2	-	TRBJ2-5	CASSFSGSTGETQYF	TGTGCCAGCAGCTTTAGCGGGAGTACAGGAGAGACCCAGTACTTC
TRBV19	-	many	TRBJ2-3	CASSMVDSPDTQYF	TGTGCCAGTAGTATGGTCGACAGCCCAGATACGCAGTATTTT
TRBV11-2	-	many	TRBJ2-3	CASSRDPSSLDTQYF	TGTGCCAGCAGCCGTGATCCCTCGTCCTTAGATACGCAGTATTTT
TRBV5-6	-	many	TRBJ2-2	CATHRRTGELFF	TGTGCCACCCATCGACGCACCGGGGAGCTGTTTTTT
TRBV7-3	-	many	TRBJ2-6	CASSLSVASGANVLTF	TGTGCCAGCAGCTTAAGTGTGGCTTCTGGGGCCAACGTCCTGACTTTC
TRBV7-7	TRBD2	-	TRBJ2-1	CASSLAGGRETFDEQFF	TGTGCCAGCTCCTTAGCGGGGGGCAGGGAGACGTTCGATGAGCAGTTCTTC
TRBV30	-	-	TRBJ2-2	CAHRDPRAGGELFF	TGTGCCCATAGGGACCCCCGGGCTGGCGGGGAGCTGTTTTTT
TRBV25-1	TRBD1	few	TRBJ1-1	CASSERGTGARAEAFF	TGTGCCAGCAGTGAAAGGGGGACAGGGGCGAGGGCTGAAGCTTTCTTT
TRBV20-1	-	many	TRBJ2-7	CSARDPGSGAYPEQYF	TGCAGTGCTAGAGATCCCGGGTCGGGGGCGTATCCCGAGCAGTACTTC
TRBV28	TRBD2	-	TRBJ2-4	CASRTSGINIQYF	TGTGCCAGCAGGACTAGCGGGATAAACATTCAGTACTTC
TRBV30	-	few	TRBJ2-1	CAWSVDLRGGNEQFF	TGTGCCTGGAGTGTAGACCTCAGGGGAGGCAATGAGCAGTTCTTC
TRBV11-2	-	few	TRBJ2-3	CASSAQGPTDTQYF	TGTGCCAGCAGCGCACAGGGCCCCACAGATACGCAGTATTTT
TRBV5-1	-	many	TRBJ1-1	CASSLDPMNTEAFF	TGCGCCAGCAGCTTGGATCCTATGAACACTGAAGCTTTCTTT
TRBV12-3/TRBV12-4	TRBD2	many	TRBJ2-3	CASSPPSGYTDTQYF	TGTGCCAGCAGTCCCCCTAGCGGCTACACAGATACGCAGTATTTT
TRBV5-5	TRBD1	many	TRBJ2-7	CASITGTEREQYF	TGTGCCAGCATAACCGGGACAGAGAGGGAGCAGTACTTC
TRBV10-3	-	many	TRBJ2-2	CAISEWLLGELFF	TGTGCCATCAGTGAATGGTTGCTCGGGGAGCTGTTTTTT
TRBV13	-	few	TRBJ2-1	CASIRADHSNEQFF	TGTGCCAGCATTAGGGCAGATCACAGTAATGAGCAGTTCTTC
TRBV27	TRBD1	many	TRBJ2-3	CASKGTGTDTQYF	TGTGCCAGCAAAGGGACAGGAACCGATACGCAGTATTTT
TRBV20-1	-	many	TRBJ2-2	CSATPPGRAVNTGELFF	TGCAGTGCGACGCCCCCCGGGCGGGCGGTGAACACCGGGGAGCTGTTTTTT
TRBV12-3/TRBV12-4	TRBD1	many	TRBJ1-5	CASSPDRGRQPQHF	TGTGCCAGCAGTCCCGACAGGGGCCGTCAGCCCCAGCATTTT
TRBV20-1	-	many	TRBJ2-7	CSARVGGPYEQYF	TGCAGTGCTAGGGTAGGGGGTCCCTACGAGCAGTACTTC
TRBV5-1	-	many	TRBJ2-7	CASSLAPPSYEQYF	TGCGCCAGCAGCTTGGCACCTCCCTCCTACGAGCAGTACTTC
TRBV11-3	-	many	TRBJ1-1	CASSLDRRAFF	TGTGCCAGCAGCTTAGACAGGAGGGCTTTCTTT
TRBV7-8	-	many	TRBJ2-6	CASSLLIGASSGANVLTF	TGTGCCAGCAGCCTACTCATAGGGGCGAGCTCTGGGGCCAACGTCCTGACTTTC
TRBV11-3	-	many	TRBJ2-2	CASSLGIRGNTGELFF	TGTGCCAGCAGCTTAGGAATCAGGGGCAACACCGGGGAGCTGTTTTTT
TRBV7-3	-	many	TRBJ2-2	CASSLTGGSSGRGELFF	TGTGCCAGCAGCTTAACGGGGGGCAGTTCAGGCCGCGGGGAGCTGTTTTTT
TRBV10-2	-	many	TRBJ1-2	CASSEVRGYGYTF	TGCGCCAGCAGTGAGGTCAGGGGCTATGGCTACACCTTC
TRBV20-1	-	many	TRBJ1-1	CSARTGTVNTEAFF	TGCAGTGCTAGGACCGGGACGGTGAACACTGAAGCTTTCTTT
TRBV20-1	TRBD1	-	TRBJ2-7	CSAPTGRSSYEQYF	TGCAGTGCGCCGACAGGGAGAAGCTCCTACGAGCAGTACTTC
TRBV13	TRBD2	-	TRBJ2-5	CASSSTSSGGTRMDF	TGTGCCAGCAGCTCTACGAGTAGCGGGGGCACACGGATGGACTTC